This T cell receptor beta chain is drawn from a study of regulatory T cells in long-lasting Graves disease. The ends were cut back, 2 bases at V and 3 bases at J, with 10 bases in the middle. Germline lookup yields CDR1 KGHSH and CDR2 LQKENI. This CDR3 is built from 14 residues. Regarding time point: newly diagnosed GD, antithyroid drugs for less than 3 months. PBMCs were the source of the RNA used for TCR sequencing. This clonotype was picked up many times. The antigen remains undetermined. The study, taken as a whole, reports: The study found lower TCR diversity in persistent Graves' patients than in newly diagnosed ones.

Library construction for TCR beta used iRepertoire HTBI primers and Arm-PCR of CDR3 regions. Original analysis: About 62 TRBV and approximately 13 TRBJ segments were identified across samples. Via MiXCR, TCRdb re-called the multiplex PCR reads, giving one row per CDR3 protein. For this entry, the V and J calls and clone size follow TCRdb and not the study's own pipeline. This table has some 250,000 distinct CDR3 sequences, roughly 21% appearing once. The sample consisted of peripheral blood mononuclear cells (PBMCs), taken at new diagnosis, from a patient treated with antithyroid drugs. The chain uses TRBV18 and TRBJ2-5; D might be TRBD1 (6 bases). The sequence was obtained from a female donor with Graves disease. CDR3 sequence reads: CASSPAGAEETQYF. CDR3 bases: TGTGCCAGCTCACCAGCAGGGGCCGAAGAGACCCAGTACTTC.